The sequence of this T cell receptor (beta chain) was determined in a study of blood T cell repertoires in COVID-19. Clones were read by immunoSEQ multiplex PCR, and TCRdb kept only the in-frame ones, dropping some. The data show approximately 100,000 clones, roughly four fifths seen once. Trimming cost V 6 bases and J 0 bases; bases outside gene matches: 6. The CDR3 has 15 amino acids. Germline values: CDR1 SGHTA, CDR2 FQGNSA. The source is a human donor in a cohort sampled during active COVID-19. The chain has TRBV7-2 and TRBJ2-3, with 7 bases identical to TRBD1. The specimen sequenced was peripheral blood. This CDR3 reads CASRLQGPSTDTQYF. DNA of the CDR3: TGTGCCAGCAGGTTACAGGGGCCTAGCACAGATACGCAGTATTTT. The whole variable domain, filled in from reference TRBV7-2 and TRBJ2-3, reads GAGVSQSPSNKVTEKGKDVELRCDPISGHTALYWYRQSLGQGLEFLIYFQGNSAPDKSGLPSDRFSAERTGGSVSTLTIQRTQQEDSAVYLCASRLQGPSTDTQYFGPGTRLTVL.